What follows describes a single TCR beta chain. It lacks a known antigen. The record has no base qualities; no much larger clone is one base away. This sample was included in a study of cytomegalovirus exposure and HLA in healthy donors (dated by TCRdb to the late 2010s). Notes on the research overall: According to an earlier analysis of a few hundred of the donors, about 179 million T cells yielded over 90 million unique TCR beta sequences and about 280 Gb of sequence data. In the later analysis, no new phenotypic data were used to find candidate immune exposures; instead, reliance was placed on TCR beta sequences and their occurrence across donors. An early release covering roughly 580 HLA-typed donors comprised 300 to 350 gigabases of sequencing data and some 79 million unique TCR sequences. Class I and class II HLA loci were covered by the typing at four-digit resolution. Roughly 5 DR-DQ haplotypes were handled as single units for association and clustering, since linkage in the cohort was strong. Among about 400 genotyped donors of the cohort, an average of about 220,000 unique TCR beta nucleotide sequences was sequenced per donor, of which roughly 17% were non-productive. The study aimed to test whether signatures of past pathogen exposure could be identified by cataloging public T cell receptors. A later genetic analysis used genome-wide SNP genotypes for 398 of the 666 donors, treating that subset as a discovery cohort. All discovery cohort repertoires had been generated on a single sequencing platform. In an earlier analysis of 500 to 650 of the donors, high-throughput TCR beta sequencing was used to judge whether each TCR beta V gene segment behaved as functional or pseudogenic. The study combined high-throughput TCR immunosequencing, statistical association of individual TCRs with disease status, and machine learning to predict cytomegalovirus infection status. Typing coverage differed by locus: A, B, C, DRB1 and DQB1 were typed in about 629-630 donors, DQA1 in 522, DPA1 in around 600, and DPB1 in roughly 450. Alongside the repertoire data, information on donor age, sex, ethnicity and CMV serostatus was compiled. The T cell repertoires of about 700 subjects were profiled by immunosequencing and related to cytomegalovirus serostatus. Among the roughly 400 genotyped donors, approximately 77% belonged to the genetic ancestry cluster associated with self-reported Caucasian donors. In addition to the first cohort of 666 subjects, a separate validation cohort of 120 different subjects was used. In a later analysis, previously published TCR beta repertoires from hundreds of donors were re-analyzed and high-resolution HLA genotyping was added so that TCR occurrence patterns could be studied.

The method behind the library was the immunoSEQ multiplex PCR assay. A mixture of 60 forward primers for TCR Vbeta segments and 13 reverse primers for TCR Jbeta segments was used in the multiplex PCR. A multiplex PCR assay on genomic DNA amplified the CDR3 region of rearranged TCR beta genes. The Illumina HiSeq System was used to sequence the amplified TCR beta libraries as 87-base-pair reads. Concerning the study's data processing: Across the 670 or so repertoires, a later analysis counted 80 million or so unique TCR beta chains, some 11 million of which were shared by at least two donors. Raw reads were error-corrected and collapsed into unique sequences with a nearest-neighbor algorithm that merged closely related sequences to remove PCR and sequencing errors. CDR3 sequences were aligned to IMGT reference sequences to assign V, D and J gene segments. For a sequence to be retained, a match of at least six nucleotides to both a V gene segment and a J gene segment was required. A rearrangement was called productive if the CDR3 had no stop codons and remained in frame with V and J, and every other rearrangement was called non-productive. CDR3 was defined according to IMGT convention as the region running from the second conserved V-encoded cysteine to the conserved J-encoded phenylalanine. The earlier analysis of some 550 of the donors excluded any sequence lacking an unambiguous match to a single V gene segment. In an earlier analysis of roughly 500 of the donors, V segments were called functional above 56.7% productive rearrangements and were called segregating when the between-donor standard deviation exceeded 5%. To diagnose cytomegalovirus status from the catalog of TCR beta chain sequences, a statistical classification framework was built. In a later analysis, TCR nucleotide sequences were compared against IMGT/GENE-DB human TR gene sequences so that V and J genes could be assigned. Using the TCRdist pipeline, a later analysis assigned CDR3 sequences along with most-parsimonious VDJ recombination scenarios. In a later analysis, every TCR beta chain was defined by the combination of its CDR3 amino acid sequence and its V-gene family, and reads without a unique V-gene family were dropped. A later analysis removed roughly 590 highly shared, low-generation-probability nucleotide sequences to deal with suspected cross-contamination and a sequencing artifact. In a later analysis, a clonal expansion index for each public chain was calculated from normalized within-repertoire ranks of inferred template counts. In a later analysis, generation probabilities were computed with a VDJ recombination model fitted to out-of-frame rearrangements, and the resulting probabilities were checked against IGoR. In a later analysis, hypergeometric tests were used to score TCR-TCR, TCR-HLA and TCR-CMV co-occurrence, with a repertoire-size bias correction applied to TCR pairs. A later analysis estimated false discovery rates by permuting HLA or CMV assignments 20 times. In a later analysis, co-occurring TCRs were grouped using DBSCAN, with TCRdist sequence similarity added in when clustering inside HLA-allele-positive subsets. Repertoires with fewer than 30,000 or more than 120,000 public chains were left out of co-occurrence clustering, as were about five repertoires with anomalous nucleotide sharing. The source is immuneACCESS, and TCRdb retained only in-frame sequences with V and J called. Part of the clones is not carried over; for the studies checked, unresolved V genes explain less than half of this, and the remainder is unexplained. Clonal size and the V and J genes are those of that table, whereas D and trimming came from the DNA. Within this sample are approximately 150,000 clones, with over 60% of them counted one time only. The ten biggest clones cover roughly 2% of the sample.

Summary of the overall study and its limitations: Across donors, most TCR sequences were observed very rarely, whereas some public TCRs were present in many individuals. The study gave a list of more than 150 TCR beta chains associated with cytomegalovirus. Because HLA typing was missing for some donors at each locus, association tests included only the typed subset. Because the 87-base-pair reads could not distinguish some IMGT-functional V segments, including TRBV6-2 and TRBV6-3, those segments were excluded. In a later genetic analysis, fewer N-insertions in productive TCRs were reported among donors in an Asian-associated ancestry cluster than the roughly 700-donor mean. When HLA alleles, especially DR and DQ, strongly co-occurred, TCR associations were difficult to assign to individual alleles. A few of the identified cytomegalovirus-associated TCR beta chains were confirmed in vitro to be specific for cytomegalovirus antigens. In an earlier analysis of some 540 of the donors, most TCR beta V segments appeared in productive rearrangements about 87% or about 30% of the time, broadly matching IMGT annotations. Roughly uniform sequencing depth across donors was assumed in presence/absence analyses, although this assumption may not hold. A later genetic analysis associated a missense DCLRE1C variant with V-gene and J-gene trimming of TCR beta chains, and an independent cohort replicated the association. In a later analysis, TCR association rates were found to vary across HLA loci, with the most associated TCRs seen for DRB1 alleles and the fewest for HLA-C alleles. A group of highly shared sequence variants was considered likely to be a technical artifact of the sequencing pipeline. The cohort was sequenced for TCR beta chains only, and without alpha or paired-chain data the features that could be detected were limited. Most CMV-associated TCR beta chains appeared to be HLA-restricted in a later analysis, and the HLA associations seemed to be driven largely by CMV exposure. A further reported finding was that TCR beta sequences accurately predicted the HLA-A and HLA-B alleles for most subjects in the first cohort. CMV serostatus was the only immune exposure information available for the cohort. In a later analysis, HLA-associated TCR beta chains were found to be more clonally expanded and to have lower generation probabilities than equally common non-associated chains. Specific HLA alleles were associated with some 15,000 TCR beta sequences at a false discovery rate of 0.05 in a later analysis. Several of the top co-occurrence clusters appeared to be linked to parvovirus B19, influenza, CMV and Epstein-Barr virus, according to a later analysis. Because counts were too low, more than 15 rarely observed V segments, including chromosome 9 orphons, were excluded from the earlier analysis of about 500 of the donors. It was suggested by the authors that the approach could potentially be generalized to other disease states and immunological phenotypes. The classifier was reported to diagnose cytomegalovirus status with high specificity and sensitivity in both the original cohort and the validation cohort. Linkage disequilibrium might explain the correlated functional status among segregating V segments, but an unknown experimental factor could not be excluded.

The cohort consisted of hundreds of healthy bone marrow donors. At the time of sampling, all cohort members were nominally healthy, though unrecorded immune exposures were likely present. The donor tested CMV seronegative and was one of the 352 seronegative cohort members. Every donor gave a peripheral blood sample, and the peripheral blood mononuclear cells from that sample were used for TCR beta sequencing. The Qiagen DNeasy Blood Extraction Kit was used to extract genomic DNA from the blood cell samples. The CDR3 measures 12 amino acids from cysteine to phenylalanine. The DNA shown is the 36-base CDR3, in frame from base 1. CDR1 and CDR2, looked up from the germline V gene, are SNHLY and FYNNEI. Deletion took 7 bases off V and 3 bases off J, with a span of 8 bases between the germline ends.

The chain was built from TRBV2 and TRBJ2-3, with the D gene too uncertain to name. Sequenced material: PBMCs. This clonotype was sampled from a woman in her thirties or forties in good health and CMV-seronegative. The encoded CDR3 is CASITSTDTQYF. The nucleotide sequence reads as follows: TGTGCCAGCATAACTTCAACAGATACGCAGTATTTT.